The clone carrying this TCR beta chain was found a few times. Its target is unknown. From the PCR reads, TCRdb called clonotypes with MiXCR, one entry per CDR3 protein. The table includes about 510,000 distinct CDR3 sequences, about a quarter detected once. The CDR3 has 16 amino acids. With V trimmed by 5 bases and J by 2 bases, 7 bases remained unmatched. The germline V gene encodes CDR1 MNHEY and CDR2 SMNVEV (reference sequence). This sample was taken from a study of molecular identifiers for immune sequencing clone quantification. Regarding the study as a whole: Spiked Jurkat TCR RNA originating from one cell could reportedly be identified amid approximately 900,000 naive cells.

This receptor was taken from a human donor in good health. Some libraries in this study had Jurkat cell RNA spiked in. The chain carries TRBV27 and TRBJ2-3, with 10 bases fitting TRBD1. The sequenced sample was naive CD8+ T cells from blood, with Jurkat cell RNA spiked in. Subset: FACS-sorted CD8+CD4-CCR7+CD45RA+ naive T cells. The CDR3 DNA is TGTGCCAGCAGTCCTAGACAGGGGGCCCTCACAGATACGCAGTATTTT. It translates to CASSPRQGALTDTQYF.